The subject of this entry is one TCR beta chain. V was shortened by 2 bases and J by 5 bases, with 10 bases between the two germline ends. Germline V gene data show CDR1 as MNHEY and CDR2 as SVGAGI. The CDR3 is made up of 13 amino acids. Profiled with immunoSEQ multiplex PCR; TCRdb holds only in-frame clones, not every one. The sample consists of 2.3 million or so clones, about 92% of them appearing once. This sample is part of a study of shared clonotypes between healthy human individuals. Sequencing was done on a sample of naive CD4+ T cells from PBMCs. Subset denoted: CD45RA+ positively selected. The origin of this receptor is a young man in good health. Some clones in this sample may be carry-over from other donors' samples. The V call is TRBV6-5, the J call TRBJ2-7; no clear D. In DNA form, the CDR3 reads TGTGCCAGCAGTTACCGCCTTTGGAACGAGCAGTACTTC. Amino acid sequence: CASSYRLWNEQYF.